The 28 T cell receptor beta chains presented below share a single source sample, sequenced in a study of blood T cells in healthy people across ages. Primed by a sample-barcoded 5' primer and a J-beta primer mix, a second PCR proceeded for about 7 to 11 cycles. TCRdb re-called the 5' RACE reads with MiXCR, one entry per CDR3 protein. This sample has 1.2 million to 1.5 million distinct CDR3 sequences, with approximately 59% found just once. Source material: blood. These receptors were obtained from a man between 18 and 29 years old in good health.

The rearrangement joins TRBV4-2 to TRBJ1-4, with 7 bases fitting TRBD1. J lost 7 bases, V lost 1 base, and 15 bases had no gene match. The CDR3 sequence is 18 residues long. The germline V gene has CDR1 LGHNA and CDR2 YNFKEQ. The CDR3 nucleotides read TGTGCCAGCAGCCAAGTCGATGCGGCGACAGGGACGGGTGAAAAACTGTTTTTT. The encoded protein is CASSQVDAATGTGEKLFF.

This chain uses TRBV10-3 with TRBJ1-1; 10 positions agree with TRBD1. There are 15 residues in the CDR3. CDR1 and CDR2 from the germline V gene are ENHRY and SYGVKD. With V trimmed by 3 bases and J by 2 bases, 3 bases remained unmatched. The CDR3 sequence: CAISDWDRGNTEAFF. CDR3 bases: TGTGCCATCAGTGATTGGGACAGGGGTAACACTGAAGCTTTCTTT.

The chain uses TRBV20-1 and TRBJ2-7, with D tentatively TRBD2 (6 bases). Germline CDR1 reads DFQATT; CDR2 reads SNEGSKA (reference sequence). The CDR3 is made up of 13 amino acids. V shed 6 bases and J shed 3 bases, with 15 bases lying between them. CDR3 nucleotides: TGCAGTGCCGGGGGTAGCGGAAACTACGAGCAGTACTTC. It encodes CSAGGSGNYEQYF.

V usage is TRBV27 and J usage is TRBJ1-5; perhaps TRBD1 as D (5 bases). V gave up 5 bases and J gave up 0 bases, with 17 bases separating them. CDR3 length equals 17 residues. CDR1 MNHEY and CDR2 SMNVEV come from the germline V gene (reference sequence). CDR3 sequence (DNA): TGTGCCAGCAGTCCTCACTCCGACAGCTATAGCAATCAGCCCCAGCATTTT. As protein: CASSPHSDSYSNQPQHF.

The chain employs TRBV7-2 and TRBJ2-1; 8 positions match TRBD1. Germline CDR1 and CDR2: SGHTA and FQGNSA. CDR3 length: 14 residues. Germline trimming cut 5 bases from V and 7 bases from J; bases unmatched to any gene: 7. CDR3 bases: TGTGCCAGCAGCACCGGACAGGGTTGGAATGAGCAGTTCTTC. Translated: CASSTGQGWNEQFF.

This chain joins TRBV25-1 and TRBJ1-2; TRBD1 matches 7 bases. In germline, CDR1 is MGHDK, CDR2 SYGVNS. CDR3 length equals 14 residues. V dropped 2 bases and J dropped 2; count of bases not matched to a gene: 2. This CDR3 is CASSEQTGNYGYTF. The CDR3 nucleotides are TGTGCCAGCAGTGAACAGACAGGGAACTATGGCTACACCTTC.

This clonotype has more than one count but fewer than ten. V gene TRBV29-1 combines with J gene TRBJ1-2; D not resolved. The ends were cut back, 7 bases at V and 7 bases at J, with 16 bases in the middle. The CDR3 consists of 12 residues. Germline V gives CDR1 SQVTM, CDR2 ANQGSEA. The CDR3 DNA reads as TGCAGCGAACCCGGCCGGTTGGGTGGCTACACCTTC. Its protein is CSEPGRLGGYTF.

As to this clonotype: Compared with germline, one end of the junction differs, possibly owing to a read error. The gene calls are TRBV3-1 and TRBJ2-1; D is undetermined. Per the germline V gene, CDR1 is LGHDT and CDR2 is YNNKEL (reference sequence). This CDR3 has 12 residues. The DNA for the CDR3 is TGTGCCAGCAGCCAAGATGATAATGGGCAGTTCTTC. As protein: CASSQDDNGQFF.

The V call is TRBV29-1, the J call TRBJ2-3; no firm D call. Germline values: CDR1 SQVTM, CDR2 ANQGSEA. V was shortened by 2 bases and J by 6 bases, with 12 bases between the two germline ends. The CDR3 runs to 13 residues. The CDR3 DNA reads as TGCAGCGTTGAACCGGGCTGGTACGATACGCAGTATTTT. As protein: CSVEPGWYDTQYF.

This chain joins TRBV6-5 and TRBJ2-3; D is undetermined. Germline CDR1 MNHEY, CDR2 SVGAGI. The CDR3 is 15 amino acids. V was trimmed by 2 bases and J by 2 bases, leaving 11 bases between them. In DNA, the CDR3 is TGTGCCAGCAGTTACCGGGCGAGATACACAGATACGCAGTATTTT. This codes for CASSYRARYTDTQYF.

The genes are TRBV27 and TRBJ2-5; D gene ambiguous. V was cut by 2 bases and J by 5 bases, with 9 bases left in between. This CDR3 contains 13 residues. From germline, CDR1 is MNHEY and CDR2 SMNVEV (reference sequence). CDR3 loop: CASSLTWTETQYF. DNA of the CDR3: TGTGCCAGCAGTTTAACGTGGACGGAGACCCAGTACTTC.

The chain recombines TRBV20-1 with TRBJ1-2; tentatively, D is TRBD1 (5 bases). Trimming removed 3 bases at V and 8 bases at J, with 19 bases between. Per germline, CDR1 DFQATT and CDR2 SNEGSKA (reference sequence). The CDR3 contains 14 residues. In DNA form, the CDR3 reads TGCAGTGCTAGTTGGCTAGCGGGACGTGCGGGCTACACCTTC. Its translation: CSASWLAGRAGYTF.

The chain couples TRBV21-1 to TRBJ2-1; the table names TRBD2, a call not compared with the DNA. TRBV21-1 corresponds to a pseudogene. The CDR3 has 16 residues. DNA of the CDR3: TGTGCCAGCAGCCCGACCAGACTAGCGGCCCGCAATGAGCAGTTCTTC. It is translated as CASSPTRLAARNEQFF.

V usage is TRBV20-1 and J usage is TRBJ2-1; a weak D match, TRBD1 (5 bases). The V gene lost 6 bases and the J gene lost 10 bases, with 19 bases spanning the gap. This CDR3 spans 13 amino acids. Per the germline V gene, CDR1 is DFQATT and CDR2 is SNEGSKA (reference sequence). The CDR3 loop is CSAAFTGPYEQFF. CDR3 bases: TGCAGTGCAGCCTTCACAGGCCCCTACGAGCAGTTCTTC.

DNA for the CDR3: TGTGCCAGCAGCCAAGATCAGGACGGAGGGAGATCCAAAAACATTCAGTACTTC. It translates to CASSQDQDGGRSKNIQYF. The chain employs TRBV4-2 and TRBJ2-4; the D gene is possibly TRBD2 (6 bases). V was shortened by 0 bases and J by 2 bases, with 17 bases between the two germline ends. This CDR3 is 18 amino acids long. Germline V gene sequence: CDR1 LGHNA, CDR2 YNFKEQ.

Concerning this clonotype itself: Compared with germline, one end of the junction differs, possibly owing to a read error. This rearrangement joins TRBV4-3 to TRBJ2-4; D possibly corresponds to TRBD2 (5 bases). CDR1 and CDR2 from the germline V gene are LGHNA and YSLEER. The CDR3 sequence is 12 residues long. The CDR3 reads CASSPQDCPINF. The CDR3 DNA reads TGCGCCAGCAGCCCCCAGGACTGCCCGATAAACTTC.

This chain uses TRBV21-1 with TRBJ2-3; the listed D gene, TRBD2, was not tested against the DNA. TRBV21-1 is given as a pseudogene. CDR3 length: 17 residues. CDR3 bases: TGTGCCAGCAGCGGCTGCGGGACTAGCGGGGAGACAGATACGCAGTATTTT. It yields the protein CASSGCGTSGETDTQYF.

This chain connects TRBV14 to TRBJ1-2; 12 bases align to TRBD1. Germline CDR1 SGHDN, CDR2 FVKESK. The ends lost 5 bases at V and 12 bases at J; junction bases unmatched: 10. The CDR3 length is 14 residues. Here the CDR3 reads CASSASGQGASHTF. CDR3 bases: TGTGCCAGCAGCGCCTCGGGACAGGGGGCAAGTCACACCTTC.

The rearrangement links TRBV6-2 or TRBV6-3 to TRBJ1-6, with D hard to call. The CDR3 totals 14 residues. Trimming left V 7 bases short and J 3 bases short, with 10 bases between. From germline, CDR1 is MNHEY and CDR2 SVGEGT. DNA of the CDR3: TGTGCCAGCACCAGGACGGACTATAATTCACCCCTCCACTTT. As protein: CASTRTDYNSPLHF.

This clonotype was counted a few times. V and J are TRBV29-1 and TRBJ2-5; either TRBD1 or TRBD2 may supply D (5 bases each). The CDR3 has 14 residues. CDR1 is SQVTM and CDR2 is ANQGSEA in the germline V gene. V lost 3 bases and J lost 13, with 24 bases in between. The CDR3 reads CSVDGQGPSYERYF. DNA for the CDR3: TGCAGCGTTGACGGGCAGGGACCTTCCTACGAGCGGTACTTC. Based on the CDR3 plus reference TRBV29-1 and TRBJ2-5, the full variable domain is SAVISQKPSRDICQRGTSLTIQCQVDSQVTMMFWYRQQPGQSLTLIATANQGSEATYESGFVIDKFPISRPNLTFSTLTVSNMSPEDSSIYLCSVDGQGPSYERYFGPGTRLLVL.

V usage is TRBV6-6 and J usage is TRBJ2-5, with a possible D match to TRBD1 (6 bases). Germline assignment: CDR1 MNHNY and CDR2 SVGAGI (reference sequence). The CDR3 runs to 17 residues. V dropped 5 bases and J dropped 2 bases, with 21 bases sitting between them. The CDR3 reads CASSPPTGNIRQETQYF. As DNA, the CDR3 is TGTGCCAGCAGTCCGCCGACAGGTAACATCCGGCAAGAGACCCAGTACTTC.

The rearrangement links TRBV4-3 to TRBJ1-2; D is unclear. The CDR3 consists of 15 residues. From germline, CDR1 is LGHNA and CDR2 YSLEER. Trimming stripped 2 bases from V and 2 bases from J, with 12 bases between. CDR3 sequence: CASSQMAKENYGYTF. CDR3 coding DNA: TGCGCCAGCAGCCAAATGGCTAAAGAGAACTATGGCTACACCTTC.

The chain joins TRBV3-1 to TRBJ2-3, with 11 bases identical to TRBD1. V lost 1 base and J lost 8; bases outside the gene matches: 11. CDR3 length equals 17 residues. Germline V CDR1 and CDR2: LGHDT, YNNKEL (reference sequence). CDR3 nucleotide sequence: TGTGCCAGCAGCCAAGGCCTGGCGGGGGGACAGGGGGGTACGCAGTATTTT. Protein sequence: CASSQGLAGGQGGTQYF.

Concerning this clonotype itself: The DNA is left out, because the CDR3 cannot be placed on it with certainty; the CDR3 is given as TCRdb lists it. The CDR3 protein is CGAKENTGELFFGDSLSYEQYF. This sequence joins TRBV29-1 and TRBJ2-7; TRBD1 is the table's D call, not checked against the DNA. The V gene's germline CDR1 is SQVTM and CDR2 ANQGSEA. The CDR3 length equals 22 residues, ends included.

This clonotype has only one observation. V and J are TRBV12-3 or TRBV12-4 and TRBJ2-6; tentatively, D is TRBD1 (5 bases). The CDR3 has 16 residues. The ends were cut back, 5 bases at V and 2 bases at J, with 13 bases in the middle. The CDR3 reads CASSPHRSAGANVLTF. The DNA of the CDR3 is TGTGCCAGCAGTCCCCACAGGTCGGCTGGGGCCAACGTCCTGACTTTC.

This clonotype was picked up a small number of times. The chain has TRBV12-3 or TRBV12-4 and TRBJ2-3; a weak D match, TRBD1 (8 bases). The V and J ends lost 8 bases and 5 bases respectively, with 20 bases between them. CDR3 length: 15 residues. CDR3 DNA: TGTGCCAGCTCACAGGGGGGGACCCCAGGAGATACGCAGTATTTT. It specifies CASSQGGTPGDTQYF.

This clonotype has only one observation. Relative to the germline gene, one junction end is altered; a read error may explain this. The chain combines TRBV6-2 or TRBV6-3 with TRBJ2-1; D gene unclear. The CDR3 is made up of 14 amino acids. Germline-derived CDR1 and CDR2 are MNHEY and SVGEGT. The CDR3 is CASSGSGKRNGQFF. CDR3 nucleotide sequence: TGTGCCAGCAGTGGTAGTGGGAAGAGAAATGGGCAGTTCTTC.

This chain uses TRBV24-1 with TRBJ2-1; tentatively, D is TRBD2 (5 bases). There are 13 residues in the CDR3. Germline V gene data show CDR1 as KGHDR and CDR2 as SFDVKD. With 4 bases removed from V and 10 bases from J, the gap between germline ends came to 13 bases. The CDR3 DNA reads TGTGCCACCAGTGACCTCCCAAGAGGGGAGCAGTTCTTC. Translated: CATSDLPRGEQFF.